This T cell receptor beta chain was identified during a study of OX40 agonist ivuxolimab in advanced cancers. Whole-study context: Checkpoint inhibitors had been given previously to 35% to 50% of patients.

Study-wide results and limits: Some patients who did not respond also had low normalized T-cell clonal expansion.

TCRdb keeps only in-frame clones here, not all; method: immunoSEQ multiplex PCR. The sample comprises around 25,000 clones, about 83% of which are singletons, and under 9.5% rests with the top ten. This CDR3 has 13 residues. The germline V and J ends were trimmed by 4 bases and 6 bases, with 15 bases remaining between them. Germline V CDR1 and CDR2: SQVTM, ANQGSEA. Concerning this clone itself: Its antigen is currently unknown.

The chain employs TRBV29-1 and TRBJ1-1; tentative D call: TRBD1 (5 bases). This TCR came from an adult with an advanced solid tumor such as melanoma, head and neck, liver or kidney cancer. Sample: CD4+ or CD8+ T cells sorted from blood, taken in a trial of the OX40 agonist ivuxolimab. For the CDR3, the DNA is TGCAGCGTTGGGTTGGGGGACGTTCCTGAAGCTTTCTTT. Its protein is CSVGLGDVPEAFF.